This T cell receptor beta chain stems from a study of blood T cell repertoires in COVID-19. Germline V lookup: CDR1 SGHVS, CDR2 FNYEAQ. This CDR3 contains 13 residues. The V and J ends lost 8 bases and 7 bases, in that order; junction bases with no gene match: 8. Sequencing used immunoSEQ multiplex PCR; TCRdb keeps in-frame clones, though not all of them. The table lists 250,000 to 300,000 clones, approximately 80% of them singletons. Exposed volunteers were people who met a COVID-19 case within 2 weeks before study entry. The sequencing sample was made of PBMCs or T cells enriched from blood (not recorded which). The chain joins TRBV7-6 to TRBJ2-7; 10 positions agree with TRBD2. This receptor was obtained from a man aged 40-49 years who had been exposed to COVID-19. Here the CDR3 reads CASAKAGGWEQYF. CDR3 nucleotides: TGTGCCAGCGCCAAAGCGGGAGGGTGGGAGCAGTACTTC.